Included here is one TCR beta chain sequence, with context. Its target is not known. At the DNA level, this CDR3 is encoded by other sequences in the same sample as well. Trimming left V 1 base short and J 0 bases short, with 3 bases between. Germline assignment: CDR1 SGHNT and CDR2 YENEEA. This CDR3 contains 13 residues. Clones were read by immunoSEQ multiplex PCR, and TCRdb kept only the in-frame ones, dropping some. The sample contains some 110,000 clones, about four fifths of which appear only once. The record originates from a study of radiation and T cells in renal cell carcinoma. Study-level background: Nephrectomy followed 15 Gy stereotactic body radiation by 4 weeks.

Time point defined: baseline pretreatment blood. The sample's treatment: 15 Gy SBRT to primary tumor, nephrectomy 4 weeks later. Clear cell pathology was present in this patient's renal cell carcinoma. General observations from the study: From baseline, blood top tumor clonotypes peaked at 2 weeks post-radiation.

The chain employs TRBV11-3 and TRBJ1-1, with no clear D. The material sequenced was blood, taken from a patient whose treatment included radiotherapy and nephrectomy. The TCR originated in a woman aged 60-70 years with renal cell carcinoma. For the CDR3, the DNA is TGTGCCAGCAGCTTAGGGGTGAACACTGAAGCTTTCTTT. Translating it yields CASSLGVNTEAFF.